Listed below are T cell receptor beta chains from one sample, sequenced in a study of T cell changes during pregnancy in multiple sclerosis. Only in-frame clones appear in the TCRdb table, and some are missing; sequencing was by immunoSEQ multiplex PCR. This sample carries tens of thousands of clones, about 91% of them seen once, and the ten largest clones take under 0.35%. The material sequenced was CD4+ T cells from peripheral blood mononuclear cells, taken in the third trimester of pregnancy. The source of these receptors is a female donor in good health, enrolled as a control in a pregnancy study. The CDR3 runs from the conserved cysteine through the conserved F or W. Each record gives: V gene, J gene, clone size, D gene, CDR3 DNA, CDR3 protein. A D gene is named only where the DNA matches it firmly. The size of a clone is reported for some rows only, either as once, few or many, or as a class for expanded clones.

>TRBV5-1|TRBJ2-7|-|TRBD2
TGCGCCAGCAGCTTTGGCTCCGGGACTAGCGGGGGGGCTGGGGCCTACGAGCAGTACTTC
CASSFGSGTSGGAGAYEQYF
>TRBV19|TRBJ2-3|-|-
TGTGCCAGTAGTATAAGGACTACGGGCACAGATACGCAGTATTTT
CASSIRTTGTDTQYF
>TRBV30|TRBJ2-2|-|-
TGTGCCTGGAGTTGGGGGCGCGACACCGGGGAGCTGTTTTTT
CAWSWGRDTGELFF
>TRBV11-2|TRBJ1-2|-|TRBD1
TGTGCCAGCAGTGAGGGACAGGGGGCCCCAGGGAAAGGCTACACCTTC
CASSEGQGAPGKGYTF
>TRBV2|TRBJ1-5|-|-
TGTGCCAGCAGCCAGGGATTGGGGAACAATCAGCCCCAGCATTTT
CASSQGLGNNQPQHF
>TRBV30|TRBJ1-3|-|-
TGTGCCTGGATCTCCTCTGGAAACACCATATATTTT
CAWISSGNTIYF
>TRBV9|TRBJ1-2|-|-
TGTGCCAGCAGCGTAGCGGGACACGACTATGGCTACACCTTC
CASSVAGHDYGYTF
>TRBV25-1|TRBJ1-2|-|TRBD1
TGTGCCAGCAGTGCGGAGGGACAGGCTACTAACTATGGCTACACCTTC
CASSAEGQATNYGYTF
>TRBV6-5|TRBJ1-1|-|-
TGTGCCAGCAGTTACTCTACCGGGAAAGGGAGCCCTGAAGCTTTCTTT
CASSYSTGKGSPEAFF
>TRBV7-2|TRBJ1-1|once|-
TGTGCCAGCAGCTTCTCTAACACTGAAGCTTTCTTT
CASSFSNTEAFF
>TRBV7-2|TRBJ2-7|-|TRBD2
TGTGCCAGCAGCTATGCCGGGACTAGCGGGGGCTACGAGCAGTACTTC
CASSYAGTSGGYEQYF
>TRBV5-1|TRBJ1-2|-|-
TGCGCCAGCAGCCCTACGACGGGATTCTATGGCTACACCTTC
CASSPTTGFYGYTF
>TRBV11-2|TRBJ1-2|-|-
TGTGCCAGCAGCTTAGCCCCCGAGAGGGGCTACACCTTC
CASSLAPERGYTF
>TRBV7-7|TRBJ2-1|few|TRBD1
TGTGCTAGCAGCTTGGACAGGGATGGGGAGCAGTTCTTC
CASSLDRDGEQFF
>TRBV7-8|TRBJ1-2|once|-
TGTGCCAGCAGCCCAATGGCCACTAACTATGGCTACACCTTC
CASSPMATNYGYTF
>TRBV2|TRBJ1-1|-|-
TGTGCCAGCAGTAGAAGGGGACAGAACACTGAAGCTTTCTTT
CASSRRGQNTEAFF
>TRBV5-1|TRBJ2-7|-|-
TGCGCCAGCAGCCCGGCAGGGGACGGAAACGCTGCCTACGAGCAGTACTTC
CASSPAGDGNAAYEQYF
>TRBV4-3|TRBJ1-2|-|-
TGCGCCAGCAGCCAAGATTTGGGGACTTCCAACTATGGCTACACCTTC
CASSQDLGTSNYGYTF
>TRBV5-1|TRBJ2-5|-|TRBD2
TGCGCCAGCAGCTTGGATTCGCGGGGGGGATTAGGGACCCAGTACTTC
CASSLDSRGGLGTQYF
>TRBV30|TRBJ1-5|-|TRBD1
TGTGCCTGGAGCGCCGAAGGACAGGGGAGCTATAGCAATCAGCCCCAGCATTTT
CAWSAEGQGSYSNQPQHF
>TRBV11-3|TRBJ1-2|-|TRBD1
TGTGCCAGCAGCCCCATGTCTACAGGGGGCCATGGCTACACCTTC
CASSPMSTGGHGYTF
>TRBV7-2|TRBJ1-5|-|-
TGTGCCAGCAGCTTAGCTTCGCGGGAGGAACGCAATCAGCCCCAGCATTTT
CASSLASREERNQPQHF
>TRBV2|TRBJ2-3|-|TRBD2
TGTGCCAGCAGGGGATCTAGCGGGGGAATCCGTGTAGGAAACACAGATACGCAGTATTTT
CASRGSSGGIRVGNTDTQYF
>TRBV2|TRBJ2-1|-|-
TGTGCCAGCAGTGAAGCGCTTGGACTTTACAATGAGCAGTTCTTC
CASSEALGLYNEQFF
>TRBV5-4|TRBJ2-2|-|TRBD2
TGTGCCAGCAGCTTAGGACTAGCGTTGGTCGGGGAGCTGTTTTTT
CASSLGLALVGELFF
>TRBV6-1|TRBJ2-1|-|TRBD1
TGTGCCAGCAACTTGAGGACAGGGAATGAGCAGTTCTTC
CASNLRTGNEQFF
>TRBV7-9|TRBJ2-2|-|TRBD2
TGTGCCAGCAGCTTCCCTATACTAGCGTCCGGGGAGCTGTTTTTT
CASSFPILASGELFF
>TRBV5-1|TRBJ2-5|-|-
TGCGCCAGCAGCGACAGAGGTCAAGAGACCCAGTACTTC
CASSDRGQETQYF
>TRBV6-6|TRBJ2-7|few|-
TGTGCCAGCAGTCATCAGGACAGCTTCTACGAGCAGTACTTC
CASSHQDSFYEQYF
>TRBV19|TRBJ1-2|once|TRBD1
TGTGCCAGTAGTACGGACAGGGGATTCGGTGGCTACACCTTC
CASSTDRGFGGYTF
>TRBV19|TRBJ1-1|-|-
TGTGCCAGTGGAGACAGGATGAACACTGAAGCTTTCTTT
CASGDRMNTEAFF
>TRBV7-9|TRBJ2-1|-|-
TGTGCCAGCAGCAAGTCGGGGGGCCTGTACAATGAGCAGTTCTTC
CASSKSGGLYNEQFF
>TRBV5-1|TRBJ1-1|-|-
TGCGCCAGCAGCTTCCTAACAGCCCAAGGGGGTGCGATGCGGAACACTGAAGCTTTCTTT
CASSFLTAQGGAMRNTEAFF
>TRBV27|TRBJ1-6|-|TRBD1
TGTGCCAGCAGTGATGACAGGGATTCACCCCTCCACTTT
CASSDDRDSPLHF